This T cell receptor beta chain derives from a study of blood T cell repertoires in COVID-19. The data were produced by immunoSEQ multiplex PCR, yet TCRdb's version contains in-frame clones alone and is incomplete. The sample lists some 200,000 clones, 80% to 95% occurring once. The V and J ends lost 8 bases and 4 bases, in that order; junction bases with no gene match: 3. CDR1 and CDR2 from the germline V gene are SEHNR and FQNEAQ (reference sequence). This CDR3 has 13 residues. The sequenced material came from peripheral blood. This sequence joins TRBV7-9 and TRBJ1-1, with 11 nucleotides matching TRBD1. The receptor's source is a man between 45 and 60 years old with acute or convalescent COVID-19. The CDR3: CASHGTGGTEAFF. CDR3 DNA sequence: TGTGCCAGCCACGGGACAGGGGGCACTGAAGCTTTCTTT.